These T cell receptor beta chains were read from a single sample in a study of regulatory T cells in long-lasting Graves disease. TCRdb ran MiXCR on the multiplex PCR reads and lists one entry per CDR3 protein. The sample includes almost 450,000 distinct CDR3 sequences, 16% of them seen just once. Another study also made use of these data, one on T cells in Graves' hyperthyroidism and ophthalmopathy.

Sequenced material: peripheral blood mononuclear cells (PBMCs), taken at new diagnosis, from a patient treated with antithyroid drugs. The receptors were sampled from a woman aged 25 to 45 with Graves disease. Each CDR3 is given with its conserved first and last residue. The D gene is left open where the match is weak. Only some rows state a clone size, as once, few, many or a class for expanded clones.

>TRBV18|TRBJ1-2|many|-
CASSPNPGNGYTF
TGTGCCAGCTCACCAAATCCAGGGAATGGCTACACCTTC
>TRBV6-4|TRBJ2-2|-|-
CASSVASTGELFF
TGTGCCAGCAGTGTAGCTTCCACCGGGGAGCTGTTTTTT
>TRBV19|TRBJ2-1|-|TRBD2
CASSIDFGAGPGGEQFF
TGTGCCAGTAGTATAGATTTCGGTGCGGGTCCGGGAGGTGAGCAGTTCTTC
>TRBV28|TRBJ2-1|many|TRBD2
CAIRGTGTSGVNEQFF
TGTGCCATTAGGGGGACCGGGACTAGCGGGGTCAATGAGCAGTTCTTC
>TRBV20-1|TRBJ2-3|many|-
CSARQGGDTQYF
TGCAGTGCTAGACAGGGTGGGGATACGCAGTATTTT
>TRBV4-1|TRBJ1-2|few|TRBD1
CASSIRQGEGKGYTF
TGCGCCAGCAGCATCAGACAGGGAGAAGGAAAAGGCTACACCTTC
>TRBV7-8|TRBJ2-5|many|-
CASSYPGDQETQYF
TGTGCCAGCAGCTACCCGGGAGACCAAGAGACCCAGTACTTC
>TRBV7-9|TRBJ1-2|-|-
CASSSLLTGGGHYGYTF
TGTGCCAGCAGCTCCCTTTTGACAGGCGGTGGGCACTATGGCTACACCTTC
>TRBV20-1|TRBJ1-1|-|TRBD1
CSAKTGGAEAFF
TGCAGTGCGAAGACAGGGGGCGCGGAGGCTTTCTTT
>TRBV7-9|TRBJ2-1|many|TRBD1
CASDRAGEQFF
TGTGCCAGCGACAGGGCCGGTGAGCAGTTCTTC
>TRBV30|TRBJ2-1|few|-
CAGRAAESYNEQFF
TGTGCCGGACGGGCGGCGGAGTCCTACAATGAGCAGTTCTTC
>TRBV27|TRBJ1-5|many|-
CASSWTNQPQHF
TGTGCCAGCAGTTGGACTAATCAGCCCCAGCATTTT
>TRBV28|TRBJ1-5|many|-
CASSSTPRRQHF
TGTGCCAGCAGTTCAACCCCTCGTCGCCAGCATTTT
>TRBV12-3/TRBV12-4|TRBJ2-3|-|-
CASSYARDTQYF
TGTGCCAGCAGTTACGCGAGAGATACGCAGTATTTT
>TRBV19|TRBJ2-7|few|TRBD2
CASSSEGLAGFGEQYF
TGTGCCAGTAGTTCAGAGGGACTAGCGGGTTTTGGCGAGCAGTACTTC
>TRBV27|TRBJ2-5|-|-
CASSLGQGLETQYF
TGTGCCAGCAGTTTAGGGCAGGGGCTGGAGACCCAGTACTTC
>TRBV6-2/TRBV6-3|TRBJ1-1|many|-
CASSYLLNTEAFF
TGTGCCAGCAGTTACCTGTTGAACACTGAAGCTTTCTTT
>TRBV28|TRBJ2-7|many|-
CASSLMGLLSYEQYF
TGTGCCAGCAGTCTCATGGGACTCCTCTCCTACGAGCAGTACTTC
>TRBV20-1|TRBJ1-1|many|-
CSAPSRQESNTEAFF
TGCAGTGCCCCAAGTCGTCAGGAGAGTAACACTGAAGCTTTCTTT
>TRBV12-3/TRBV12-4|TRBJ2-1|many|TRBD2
CASSLVRRGLAGGIPSYNEQFF
TGTGCCAGCAGTTTAGTCCGGAGGGGACTAGCGGGAGGGATACCCTCCTACAATGAGCAGTTCTTC
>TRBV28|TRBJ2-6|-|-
CAIPGSGANVLTF
TGTGCCATCCCTGGGTCCGGGGCCAACGTCCTGACTTTC
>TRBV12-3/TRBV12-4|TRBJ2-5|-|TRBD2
CASSSPSGRAGETQYF
TGTGCCAGCAGTTCTCCTAGCGGGAGGGCTGGGGAGACCCAGTACTTC
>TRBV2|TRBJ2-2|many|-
CATVDTGELFF
TGTGCCACCGTCGACACCGGGGAGCTGTTTTTT
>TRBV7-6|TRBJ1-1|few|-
CASSLEMGLPAFF
TGTGCCAGCAGCTTAGAGATGGGCCTCCCGGCTTTCTTT
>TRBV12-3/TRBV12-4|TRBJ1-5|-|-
CASSLRGPGRYSNQPQHF
TGTGCCAGCAGTTTAAGGGGCCCCGGTCGGTATAGCAATCAGCCCCAGCATTTT
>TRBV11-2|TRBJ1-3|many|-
CASSVSWDTGNTIYF
TGTGCCAGCAGCGTAAGCTGGGACACTGGAAACACCATATATTTT
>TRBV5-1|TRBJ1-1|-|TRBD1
CASSLGRDRVEAFF
TGCGCCAGCAGCTTAGGCCGGGACAGGGTTGAAGCTTTCTTT
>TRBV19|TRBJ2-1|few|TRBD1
CASSPGTGWSEQFF
TGTGCCAGTAGTCCGGGGACAGGGTGGAGTGAGCAGTTCTTC